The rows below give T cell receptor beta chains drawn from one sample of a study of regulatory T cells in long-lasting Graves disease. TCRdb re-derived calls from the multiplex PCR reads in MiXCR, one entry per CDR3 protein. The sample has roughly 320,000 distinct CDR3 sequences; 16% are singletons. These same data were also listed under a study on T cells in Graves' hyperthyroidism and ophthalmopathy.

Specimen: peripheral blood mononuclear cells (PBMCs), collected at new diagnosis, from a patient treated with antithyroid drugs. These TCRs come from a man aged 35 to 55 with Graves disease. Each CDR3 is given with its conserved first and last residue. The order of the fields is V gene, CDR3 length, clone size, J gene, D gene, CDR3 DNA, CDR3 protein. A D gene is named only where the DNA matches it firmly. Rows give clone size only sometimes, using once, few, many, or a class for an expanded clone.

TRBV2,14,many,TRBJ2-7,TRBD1,TGTGCCAGCTCCCGACAGGGGCAATGGGGCGAGCAGTACTTC,CASSRQGQWGEQYF
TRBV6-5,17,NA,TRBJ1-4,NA,TGTGCCAGCAGTTATCTCCCCCCAGGGACAACTAATGAAAAACTGTTTTTT,CASSYLPPGTTNEKLFF
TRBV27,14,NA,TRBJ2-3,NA,TGTGCCAGCAGTTTGAACGACTACACAGATACGCAGTATTTT,CASSLNDYTDTQYF
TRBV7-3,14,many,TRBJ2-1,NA,TGTGCCAGCAGCTTAGATGGAGGGTACAATGAGCAGTTCTTC,CASSLDGGYNEQFF
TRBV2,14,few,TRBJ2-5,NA,TGTGCCAGCAGTGGACAGATTAAGTCAGAGACCCAGTACTTC,CASSGQIKSETQYF
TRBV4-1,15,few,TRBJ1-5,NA,TGCGCCAGCAGCACGTTTGAGGGTAGGAATCAGCCCCAGCATTTT,CASSTFEGRNQPQHF
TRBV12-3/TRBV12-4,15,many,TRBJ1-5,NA,TGTGCCAGCTCTCTTCGGCAGGGCGGGAATCAGCCCCAGCATTTT,CASSLRQGGNQPQHF
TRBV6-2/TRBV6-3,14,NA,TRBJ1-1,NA,TGTGCCAGCAGTGAATGGGGAAGAAACACTGAAGCTTTCTTT,CASSEWGRNTEAFF
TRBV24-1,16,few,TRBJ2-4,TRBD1,TGTGCCACCAGTGACTCCAGGGCAGGGGGATTGGACATTCAGTACTTC,CATSDSRAGGLDIQYF
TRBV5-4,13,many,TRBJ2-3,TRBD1,TGTGCCAGCAGCTCACAGGGGGCAAGTACGCAGTATTTT,CASSSQGASTQYF
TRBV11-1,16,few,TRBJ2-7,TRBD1,TGTGCCAGCAGCTCGATAAACAGGGGACCCTCCTACGAGCAGTACTTC,CASSSINRGPSYEQYF
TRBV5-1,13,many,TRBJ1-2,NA,TGCGCCAGCAGACCCGGGACGACCTATGGCTACACCTTC,CASRPGTTYGYTF
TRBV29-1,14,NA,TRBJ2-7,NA,TGCAGCGTTGAAGATGGATTCGTTGACCACGAGCAGTACTTC,CSVEDGFVDHEQYF
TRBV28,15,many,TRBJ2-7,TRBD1,TGTGCCAGTTTTGGGGGGACAGGCTACACCTACGAGCAGTACTTC,CASFGGTGYTYEQYF
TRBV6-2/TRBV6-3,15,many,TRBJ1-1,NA,TGTGCCAGCTCTCATCGGGAGTTGGTACGGGCTGAAGCTTTCTTT,CASSHRELVRAEAFF
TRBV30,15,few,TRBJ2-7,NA,TGTGCCTGGAGCAAGGGCCAGGGGCGCTCCTACGAGCAGTACTTC,CAWSKGQGRSYEQYF
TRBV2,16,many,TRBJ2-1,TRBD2,TGTGCCAGCAGTGAAGGGGGGGGGACTTACTACAATGAGCAGTTCTTC,CASSEGGGTYYNEQFF
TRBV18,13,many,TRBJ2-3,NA,TGTGCCAGCGCACAGGGTTGGACAGATACGCAGTATTTT,CASAQGWTDTQYF
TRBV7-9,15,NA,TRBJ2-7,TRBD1,TGTGCCAGCAGCCTAACCGGGACAGGGGGCGTCGAGCAGTACTTC,CASSLTGTGGVEQYF
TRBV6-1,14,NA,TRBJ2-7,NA,TGTGCCAGCAGTGCTGACAGACTGTCCTACGAGCAGTACTTC,CASSADRLSYEQYF
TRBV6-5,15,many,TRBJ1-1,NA,TGTGCCAGCAGTTACTCGCCGGCCATGAACACTGAAGCTTTCTTT,CASSYSPAMNTEAFF
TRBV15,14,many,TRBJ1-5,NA,TGTGCCACCAGCAGACAGGTGTTCAATCAGCCCCAGCATTTT,CATSRQVFNQPQHF
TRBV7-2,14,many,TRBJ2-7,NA,TGTGCCAGCAGCTCAGACAGGTATAACTACGAGCAGTACTTC,CASSSDRYNYEQYF
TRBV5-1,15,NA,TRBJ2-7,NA,TGCGCCAGCAGCTTGGCCGCGGACACTACCTACGAGCAGTACTTC,CASSLAADTTYEQYF
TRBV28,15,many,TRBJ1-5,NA,TGTGCCAGCAGTTTAGCCGCAGGGCGAAATCAGCCCCAGCATTTT,CASSLAAGRNQPQHF
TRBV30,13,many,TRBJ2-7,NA,TGTGCCTGGAGTGTGGCGGGTACCTACGAGCAGTACTTC,CAWSVAGTYEQYF
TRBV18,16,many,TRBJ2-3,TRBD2,TGTGCCAGCTCACCACAGCGGGGGGCCGGCACAGATACGCAGTATTTT,CASSPQRGAGTDTQYF
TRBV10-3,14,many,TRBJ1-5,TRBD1,TGTGCCATCAGTGAGACAGGGGGGGAACAGCCCCAGCATTTT,CAISETGGEQPQHF
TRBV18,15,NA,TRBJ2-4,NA,TGTGCCAGCTCACCGCGAGGGGGGACCAAAAACATTCAGTACTTC,CASSPRGGTKNIQYF
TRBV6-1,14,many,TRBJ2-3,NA,TGTGCCAGCAGTGAAAGCCAGAACACAGATACGCAGTATTTT,CASSESQNTDTQYF
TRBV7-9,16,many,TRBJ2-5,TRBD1,TGTGCCAGCAGCCCCGACGGGACAGGGTCGGTGGAGACCCAGTACTTC,CASSPDGTGSVETQYF
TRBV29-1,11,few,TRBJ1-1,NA,TGCAGCGTTGGCTGGGGCACTGAAGCTTTCTTT,CSVGWGTEAFF
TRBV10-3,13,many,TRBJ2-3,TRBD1,TGTGCCATCAGACAGGGGACCACAGATACGCAGTATTTT,CAIRQGTTDTQYF
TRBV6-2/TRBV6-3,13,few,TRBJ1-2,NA,TGTGCCGGCAGGGAGACAGGAGACTATGGCTACACCTTC,CAGRETGDYGYTF
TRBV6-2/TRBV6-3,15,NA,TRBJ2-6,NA,TGTGCCAGCAGTGTATGGACGGGTGGGGCCAACGTCCTGACTTTC,CASSVWTGGANVLTF
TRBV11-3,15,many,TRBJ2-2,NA,TGTGCCAGCAGCCCAGCGTCGGGAGACACCGGGGAGCTGTTTTTT,CASSPASGDTGELFF
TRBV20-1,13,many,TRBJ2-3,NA,TGCAGGGCTATGGCGGGGAGCACAGATACGCAGTATTTT,CRAMAGSTDTQYF
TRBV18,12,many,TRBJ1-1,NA,TGTGCCAGCTCACCAACTGGAACTGAAGCTTTCTTT,CASSPTGTEAFF
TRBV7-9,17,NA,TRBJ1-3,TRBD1,TGTGCCAGCAGCGTACCTCCGGGACAGGGGGCCGGAAACACCATATATTTT,CASSVPPGQGAGNTIYF
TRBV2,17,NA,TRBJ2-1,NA,TGTGCCAGCAGTCAGGGAACCTTACCTAGCTCCTACAATGAGCAGTTCTTC,CASSQGTLPSSYNEQFF
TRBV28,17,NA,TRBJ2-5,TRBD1,TGTGCCAGCAGTTCACGACAGGGGAAGGAGGACCAAGAGACCCAGTACTTC,CASSSRQGKEDQETQYF
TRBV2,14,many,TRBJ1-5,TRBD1,TGTGCCAGCAGTACAGGGGGCACCAATCAGCCCCAGCATTTT,CASSTGGTNQPQHF
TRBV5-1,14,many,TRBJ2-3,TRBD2,TGTGCCAGCAGCTTCGAGGCGGGGGGGGATACGCAGTATTTT,CASSFEAGGDTQYF
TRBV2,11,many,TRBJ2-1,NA,TGTGCCAGCAGCCCAACCAATGAGCAGTTCTTC,CASSPTNEQFF
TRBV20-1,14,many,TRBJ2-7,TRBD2,TGCAGTGCTAGAGCTAGCGGGGGGGCAGAGGAGCAGTACTTC,CSARASGGAEEQYF
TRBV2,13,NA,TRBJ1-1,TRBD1,TGTGCCAGCAGTGCCACAGGGGACACTGAAGCTTTCTTT,CASSATGDTEAFF
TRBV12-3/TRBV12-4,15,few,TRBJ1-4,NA,TGTGCCAGCAGTTTAGCCGCGAGGGGGGGTGAAAAACTGTTTTTT,CASSLAARGGEKLFF
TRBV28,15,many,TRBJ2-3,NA,TGTACCAGCAAACAGGGATACCCCTCTACAGATACGCAGTATTTT,CTSKQGYPSTDTQYF
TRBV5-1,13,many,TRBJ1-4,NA,TGCGCCAGCAGATTAGGATTGGATGAAAAACTGTTTTTT,CASRLGLDEKLFF
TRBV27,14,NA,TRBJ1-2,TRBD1,TGTGCCAGCAGTTCAACAGGGGGTAACTATGGCTACACCTTC,CASSSTGGNYGYTF
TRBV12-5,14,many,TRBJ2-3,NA,TGTGCTAGTGGTGCGGGTCTTAGCACAGATACGCAGTATTTT,CASGAGLSTDTQYF
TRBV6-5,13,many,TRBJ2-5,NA,TGTGCCAGCAGTTACGGGGGATACGAGACCCAGTACTTC,CASSYGGYETQYF
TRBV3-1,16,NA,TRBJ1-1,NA,TGTGCCAGCAGTCCGAAACTCGGACAGCAGAACGCTGAAGCTTTCTTT,CASSPKLGQQNAEAFF
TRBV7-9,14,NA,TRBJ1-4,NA,TGTGCCAGCAGCCCCGCAGGGTGGAGTGAAAAACTGTTTTTT,CASSPAGWSEKLFF